Sequencing of this T cell receptor (beta chain) was carried out in a study of blood T cell repertoires in COVID-19. Overall study: The analysed material was cDNA or gDNA that came from T cells, B-cell-depleted T cells, or PBMCs.

The repertoire was sequenced with immunoSEQ multiplex PCR; TCRdb's copy has only in-frame clones and lacks some. The sample holds some 200,000 clones, around 82% seen once. V was shortened by 1 base and J by 10 bases, with 10 bases between the two germline ends. The CDR3 has 12 residues. CDR1 and CDR2 (germline): LGHDT, YNNKEL (reference sequence). The source material was peripheral blood. This TCR came from a woman in her seventies with acute or convalescent COVID-19. This chain connects TRBV3-1 (or the pseudogene TRBV3-2) to TRBJ2-5; maybe TRBD2 (5 bases). The CDR3 spells CASSQVGRGQYF. As DNA, the CDR3 is TGTGCCAGCAGCCAAGTAGGCCGGGGCCAGTACTTC.